The 7 T cell receptor beta chains below were found in one sample sequenced in a study of blood T cell repertoires in COVID-19. Generated by immunoSEQ multiplex PCR, the TCRdb table keeps only in-frame clones and is missing some. The sample shows roughly 100,000 clones, approximately 92% of them seen only once. The material sequenced was peripheral blood. The source of these receptors is a woman in her forties or fifties with COVID-19, enrolled during active disease.

This chain links TRBV5-6 with TRBJ2-1; the D is unclear. V dropped 2 bases and J dropped 3 bases, with 9 bases sitting between them. CDR3 length: 14 amino acids. The germline V gene encodes CDR1 SGHDT and CDR2 YYEEEE. CDR3 DNA: TGTGCCAGCAGCTTACTACTCCACTACAATGAGCAGTTCTTC. Protein sequence: CASSLLLHYNEQFF.

In DNA form, the CDR3 reads TGTGCCCCAATAAAAGGGGGCGGGGAAAGGACGAACACCGGGGAGCTGTTTTTT. Encoded protein: CAPIKGGGERTNTGELFF. The genes are TRBV10-3 and TRBJ2-2; D may be TRBD1 (7 bases). This CDR3 has 18 amino acids. Trimming stripped 11 bases from V and 0 bases from J, with 25 bases between. Per the germline V gene, CDR1 is ENHRY and CDR2 is SYGVKD.

The chain recombines TRBV11-1 with TRBJ1-1; possibly TRBD1 for D (6 bases). The V gene lost 4 bases and the J gene lost 13 bases, with 19 bases spanning the gap. CDR1 is SGHAT, CDR2 FQDESV, per germline (reference sequence). The CDR3 extends over 13 amino acids. CDR3 sequence: CASSSLRDNKDFF. In DNA form, the CDR3 reads TGTGCCAGCAGCTCGCTTCGGGACAATAAAGATTTCTTT.

The rearrangement uses TRBV12-2 and TRBJ1-4; TRBD1 was called by the table and not checked on the DNA. TRBV12-2 is listed as a pseudogene. The CDR3 length is 16 residues. Here the CDR3 DNA reads TGTGCAAGTCGCTTAGTGGCCCAGGAAACTAATGAAAAACTGTTTTTT. Its protein is CASRLVAQETNEKLFF.

The gene calls are TRBV27 and TRBJ2-3; TRBD1 matches at 7 bases. The trim removed 6 bases at V and 1 base at J, leaving 4 bases unmatched. CDR1 is MNHEY and CDR2 is SMNVEV in the germline V gene (reference sequence). This CDR3 comprises 14 residues. CDR3 in DNA: TGTGCCAGCAGCGACACAGGGGGCACAGATACGCAGTATTTT. Its translation: CASSDTGGTDTQYF.

V is TRBV7-8 and J is TRBJ1-3; weak D call: TRBD1 (6 bases). Between the trimmed V and J ends, which lost 6 bases and 2 bases, there was a span of 14 bases. This CDR3 contains 15 residues. Germline loops: CDR1 SGHVS, CDR2 FQNEAQ. CDR3 coding DNA: TGTGCCAGCAGTCCTAGGGGGTCGGCTGGAAACACCATATATTTT. It codes for CASSPRGSAGNTIYF.

The chain combines TRBV27 with TRBJ1-1; TRBD1 agrees at 10 bases. In germline, CDR1 is MNHEY, CDR2 SMNVEV (reference sequence). The CDR3 consists of 16 residues. The V and J ends lost 5 bases and 0 bases, in that order; junction bases with no gene match: 6. In DNA form, the CDR3 reads TGTGCCAGCAGTCCCCCGGGACAGGGGTTGAACACTGAAGCTTTCTTT. It encodes CASSPPGQGLNTEAFF.